A selection of T cell receptor beta chains follows, all from one sample in a study of blood T cell repertoires in COVID-19. Generated by immunoSEQ multiplex PCR, the TCRdb table keeps only in-frame clones and is missing some. The sample includes about 270,000 clones, roughly 90% of them seen just once. Sequences were obtained from peripheral blood. The receptors originated from an older woman with COVID-19, enrolled during active disease. CDR3s include the opening cysteine and the closing phenylalanine or tryptophan. The D gene is left open where the match is weak. Only part of the rows carry a size: once, few, many, or a class if the clone is expanded.

V,size,D,J,length,CDR3,DNA
TRBV27,NA,NA,TRBJ2-1,12,CASRANYNEQFF,TGTGCCAGCAGGGCCAATTACAATGAGCAGTTCTTC
TRBV2,NA,TRBD1,TRBJ1-6,17,CASDRDRASSYNSPLHF,TGTGCCAGTGACCGGGACAGGGCAAGCTCCTATAATTCACCCCTCCACTTT
TRBV10-3,NA,TRBD1,TRBJ1-4,13,CAIRDRLDEKLFF,TGTGCCATCAGGGACAGGCTAGATGAAAAACTGTTTTTT
TRBV10-3,NA,NA,TRBJ2-7,11,CAISESSEQYF,TGTGCCATCAGTGAGTCGAGCGAGCAGTACTTC
TRBV5-1,few,NA,TRBJ1-1,17,CASSLEGGSFMNTEAFF,TGCGCCAGCAGCTTGGAAGGGGGTAGTTTCATGAACACTGAAGCTTTCTTT
TRBV2,NA,NA,TRBJ1-1,15,CASRVRQDSTMGAFF,TGTGCCAGCAGGGTAAGACAGGACTCTACAATGGGAGCTTTCTTT
TRBV5-1,few,NA,TRBJ2-7,13,CASSLTSSYEQYF,TGCGCCAGCAGCTTAACGAGCTCCTACGAGCAGTACTTC
TRBV9,NA,TRBD1,TRBJ1-3,16,CASSPPGQGFGNTIYF,TGTGCCAGCAGCCCACCGGGACAGGGATTTGGAAACACCATATATTTT
TRBV9,NA,NA,TRBJ2-7,14,CASSASADSYEQYF,TGTGCCAGCAGCGCCTCCGCTGACAGCTACGAGCAGTACTTC
TRBV10-3,NA,TRBD1,TRBJ1-1,15,CAISESGPQGIGAFF,TGTGCCATCAGTGAGTCCGGACCACAGGGGATTGGGGCTTTCTTT
TRBV30,once,NA,TRBJ1-5,13,CAWSEQSNQPQHF,TGTGCCTGGAGCGAACAGAGCAATCAGCCCCAGCATTTT
TRBV9,once,TRBD2,TRBJ2-1,15,CASSEGAGTRNEQFF,TGTGCCAGCAGCGAAGGAGCCGGGACTAGAAATGAGCAGTTCTTC
TRBV18,NA,NA,TRBJ2-3,16,CASSPLPGGLGDTQYF,TGTGCCAGCTCACCACTTCCCGGGGGGCTAGGAGATACGCAGTATTTT
TRBV12-3/TRBV12-4,NA,TRBD1,TRBJ1-1,13,CASSRRDSTEAFF,TGTGCCAGCAGCCGCCGGGACAGCACTGAAGCTTTCTTT
TRBV5-6,NA,TRBD1,TRBJ2-1,15,CASSLVDRGVIEQFF,TGTGCCAGCAGCTTAGTCGACAGGGGAGTAATTGAGCAGTTCTTC
TRBV6-5,NA,TRBD1,TRBJ1-1,14,CASSTDRGKTEAFF,TGTGCCAGCAGCACCGACAGGGGGAAGACTGAAGCTTTCTTT
TRBV6-1,NA,TRBD2,TRBJ2-5,14,CASSESGGGKTQYF,TGTGCCAGCAGTGAATCTGGGGGGGGAAAGACCCAGTACTTC
TRBV6-1,NA,NA,TRBJ2-3,12,CASSSPGFTQYF,TGTGCCAGCAGTTCCCCGGGATTTACGCAGTATTTT
TRBV19,few,NA,TRBJ1-1,13,CASSIETGTEAFF,TGTGCCAGTAGTATCGAGACAGGCACTGAAGCTTTCTTT
TRBV20-1,NA,TRBD1,TRBJ2-2,16,CSASNRGQGGTGELFF,TGCAGTGCTAGTAACCGGGGACAGGGGGGCACCGGGGAGCTGTTTTTT
TRBV7-2,NA,TRBD2,TRBJ2-1,15,CASRLAGSSYNEQFF,TGTGCCAGCAGACTAGCGGGGAGCTCCTACAATGAGCAGTTCTTC
TRBV9,once,NA,TRBJ1-2,12,CASSTGGYGYTF,TGTGCCAGCAGCACCGGGGGCTATGGCTACACCTTC
TRBV6-2/TRBV6-3,NA,TRBD1,TRBJ2-7,15,CASSYAPGQLYEQYF,TGTGCCAGCAGTTACGCCCCGGGACAGCTCTACGAGCAGTACTTC
TRBV29-1,NA,NA,TRBJ2-7,12,CSVEVGRDEQYF,TGCAGCGTTGAGGTGGGGCGCGACGAGCAGTACTTC
TRBV19,NA,NA,TRBJ2-1,16,CASKQWAGAYYNEQFF,TGTGCCAGTAAACAATGGGCAGGGGCCTACTACAATGAGCAGTTCTTC
TRBV24-1,NA,TRBD1,TRBJ1-4,14,CATSDPGTDEKLFF,TGTGCCACCAGTGACCCCGGGACAGACGAAAAACTGTTTTTT
TRBV7-9,NA,NA,TRBJ1-2,14,CASSLVTGKDGYTF,TGTGCCAGCAGCTTAGTGACGGGGAAGGATGGCTACACCTTC
TRBV2,NA,NA,TRBJ2-7,13,CASTPDRSYEQYF,TGTGCCAGCACCCCGGACAGATCCTACGAGCAGTACTTC
TRBV7-8,NA,NA,TRBJ1-4,15,CASSFRDKSSEKLFF,TGTGCCAGCAGCTTCCGGGACAAATCGAGTGAAAAACTGTTTTTT
TRBV28,NA,TRBD1,TRBJ1-5,14,CASSFIRGRQPQHF,TGTGCCAGCAGTTTCATCAGGGGGCGTCAGCCCCAGCATTTT
TRBV7-2,NA,NA,TRBJ1-3,15,CASSPTGNLGNTIYF,TGTGCCAGCAGCCCCACAGGGAACTTGGGAAACACCATATATTTT
TRBV5-1,NA,TRBD2,TRBJ2-1,18,CASQRGPLQRGIQNEQFF,TGCGCCAGCCAGCGGGGACCTCTCCAGCGGGGAATCCAGAATGAGCAGTTCTTC
TRBV7-2,NA,NA,TRBJ2-7,13,CASSWVGGYEQYF,TGTGCCAGCAGTTGGGTCGGGGGCTACGAGCAGTACTTC
TRBV2,NA,TRBD2,TRBJ2-1,12,CANLGLGREQFF,TGTGCCAACTTGGGACTAGGTCGTGAGCAGTTCTTC
TRBV5-1,NA,TRBD2,TRBJ2-7,17,CASSLGGSGGLIYEQYF,TGCGCCAGCAGCTTGGGGGGTTCGGGAGGACTGATCTACGAGCAGTACTTC
TRBV6-1,NA,NA,TRBJ1-5,14,CASSEGTAHQPQHF,TGTGCCAGCAGTGAAGGGACAGCACATCAGCCCCAGCATTTT
TRBV9,once,NA,TRBJ1-2,15,CASSVETAANYGYTF,TGTGCCAGCAGCGTAGAAACAGCCGCTAACTATGGCTACACCTTC
TRBV29-1,NA,TRBD2,TRBJ2-1,15,CSAEGTSGGGNEQFF,TGCAGCGCCGAAGGTACTAGCGGGGGAGGGAATGAGCAGTTCTTC
TRBV7-7,NA,NA,TRBJ2-7,15,CASSPSPASSYEQYF,TGTGCCAGCAGCCCGTCTCCCGCGAGCTCCTACGAGCAGTACTTC
TRBV27,NA,NA,TRBJ1-4,13,CASREQGLEKLFF,TGTGCCAGCAGAGAGCAGGGTTTGGAAAAACTGTTTTTT
TRBV4-3,NA,TRBD2,TRBJ2-2,16,CASSQGGGGYTGELFF,TGCGCCAGCAGCCAAGGTGGGGGGGGTTACACCGGGGAGCTGTTTTTT
TRBV19,few,TRBD1,TRBJ1-6,19,CASSTTGTAGSSYNSPLHF,TGTGCCAGTAGTACGACCGGGACAGCTGGAAGCTCCTATAATTCACCCCTCCACTTT
TRBV24-1,NA,TRBD1,TRBJ1-1,13,CATSNRGHTEAFF,TGTGCCACCAGCAACAGGGGACACACTGAAGCTTTCTTT
TRBV12-5,NA,NA,TRBJ2-4,15,CASVLGDQTKNIQYF,TGTGCTAGTGTTTTAGGGGATCAAACCAAAAACATTCAGTACTTC
TRBV6-4,NA,NA,TRBJ2-2,14,CASSLEGNTGELFF,TGTGCCAGCAGCCTGGAGGGGAACACCGGGGAGCTGTTTTTT
TRBV12-3/TRBV12-4,NA,TRBD2,TRBJ2-5,13,CASRTSGEETQYF,TGTGCCAGCAGAACTAGCGGGGAAGAGACCCAGTACTTC
TRBV6-1,NA,NA,TRBJ1-2,14,CASSEGRGTYGYTF,TGTGCCAGCAGTGAAGGCAGGGGAACGTATGGCTACACCTTC
TRBV29-1,NA,TRBD1,TRBJ2-3,13,CSVGNRGTDTQYF,TGCAGCGTCGGGAACAGGGGTACAGATACGCAGTATTTT
TRBV4-2,once,TRBD2,TRBJ2-2,15,CASSQAGGYTGELFF,TGTGCCAGCAGCCAAGCCGGGGGGTACACCGGGGAGCTGTTTTTT
TRBV7-2,once,NA,TRBJ1-5,15,CASSRTRNSNQPQHF,TGTGCCAGCAGTCGAACACGAAATAGCAATCAGCCCCAGCATTTT
TRBV5-1,once,TRBD1,TRBJ1-4,14,CASSLGQGREKLFF,TGCGCCAGCAGCCTAGGACAGGGCCGGGAAAAACTGTTTTTT
TRBV28,NA,NA,TRBJ1-4,16,CASSSHGGATNEKLFF,TGTGCCAGCAGTTCCCACGGGGGTGCAACTAATGAAAAACTGTTTTTT